This T cell receptor (beta chain) emerged from a study of blood T cell repertoires in COVID-19. Sequencing used immunoSEQ multiplex PCR; TCRdb keeps in-frame clones, though not all of them. The data hold 93,000 or so clones, with over 75% observed a single time. Deletions cut 0 bases from V and 2 bases from J, with 7 bases between. CDR1 is GTSNPN, CDR2 SVGIG, per germline (reference sequence). The CDR3 extends over 13 amino acids. What was sequenced was peripheral blood. This clonotype originated in a human donor in a cohort sampled during active COVID-19. The J gene is TRBJ1-1, the V gene TRBV30, with D uncertain. DNA for the CDR3: TGTGCCTGGAGTGTGGCCGAAAACACTGAAGCTTTCTTT. Translated: CAWSVAENTEAFF. Supplemented by reference TRBV30 and TRBJ1-1, the full variable domain reads SQTIHQWPATLVQPVGSPLSLECTVEGTSNPNLYWYRQAAGRGLQLLFYSVGIGQISSEVPQNLSASRPQDRQFILSSKKLLLSDSGFYLCAWSVAENTEAFFGQGTRLTVV.